A selection of T cell receptor beta chains follows, all from one sample in a study of shared T cell receptors in the human thymus. The data were produced by immunoSEQ multiplex PCR, yet TCRdb's version contains in-frame clones alone and is incomplete. The table records hundreds of thousands of clones, roughly 90% of them present only once. Separately, the same data were catalogued under a study of human thymus T cells.

The material sequenced was thymocytes. Every receptor here comes from a boy less than two years old with a congenital heart defect. CDR3s include the opening cysteine and the closing phenylalanine or tryptophan. A D gene is named only where the DNA matches it firmly. The size entry is marked missing in some rows and otherwise reads once, few, many or a size class.

J gene: TRBJ1-2; D gene: TRBD1; V gene: TRBV10-1; clone size: NA; CDR3 protein: CASRHTGGVRGYTF; CDR3 DNA: TGCGCCAGCAGGCACACAGGGGGGGTCAGGGGCTACACCTTC
J gene: TRBJ2-7; D gene: TRBD1; V gene: TRBV14; clone size: few; CDR3 protein: CASSQKGGLDRARNEQYF; CDR3 DNA: TGTGCCAGCAGCCAAAAAGGGGGATTGGACAGGGCGAGAAACGAGCAGTACTTC
J gene: TRBJ2-1; D gene: NA; V gene: TRBV19; clone size: NA; CDR3 protein: CASSLRGPLYNEQFF; CDR3 DNA: TGTGCCAGTAGTTTGCGGGGCCCCCTCTACAATGAGCAGTTCTTC
J gene: TRBJ2-4; D gene: TRBD2; V gene: TRBV19; clone size: NA; CDR3 protein: CASSLAGAILGKNIQYF; CDR3 DNA: TGTGCCAGTAGTCTAGCGGGAGCGATCCTCGGCAAAAACATTCAGTACTTC
J gene: TRBJ2-3; D gene: NA; V gene: TRBV4-1; clone size: NA; CDR3 protein: CASSQDRVTGDTDTQYF; CDR3 DNA: TGCGCCAGCAGCCAAGATCGGGTGACAGGAGACACAGATACGCAGTATTTT
J gene: TRBJ2-1; D gene: TRBD2; V gene: TRBV2; clone size: NA; CDR3 protein: CASSRLAGGNEQFF; CDR3 DNA: TGTGCCAGCAGCCGACTAGCGGGGGGCAATGAGCAGTTCTTC
J gene: TRBJ1-3; D gene: NA; V gene: TRBV25-1; clone size: NA; CDR3 protein: CASSEWEQAPEGNTIYF; CDR3 DNA: TGTGCCAGCAGTGAATGGGAGCAGGCCCCTGAAGGAAACACCATATATTTT
J gene: TRBJ2-2; D gene: TRBD2; V gene: TRBV6-5; clone size: NA; CDR3 protein: CASSYSGGRVTGELFF; CDR3 DNA: TGTGCCAGCAGTTACAGTGGCGGGAGGGTCACCGGGGAGCTGTTTTTT
J gene: TRBJ2-7; D gene: NA; V gene: TRBV5-6; clone size: NA; CDR3 protein: CASSLAREAYEQYF; CDR3 DNA: TGTGCCAGCAGCTTGGCCCGGGAAGCCTACGAGCAGTACTTC
J gene: TRBJ2-2; D gene: TRBD2; V gene: TRBV9; clone size: NA; CDR3 protein: CASSVQREGTGELFF; CDR3 DNA: TGTGCCAGCAGCGTACAGCGGGAGGGCACCGGGGAGCTGTTTTTT
J gene: TRBJ2-4; D gene: NA; V gene: TRBV11-2; clone size: NA; CDR3 protein: CASSFFPGMTKNIQYF; CDR3 DNA: TGTGCCAGCAGCTTTTTCCCGGGGATGACCAAAAACATTCAGTACTTC
J gene: TRBJ1-2; D gene: NA; V gene: TRBV9; clone size: NA; CDR3 protein: CASSRPGGGYTF; CDR3 DNA: TGTGCCAGCAGCCGACCGGGGGGAGGCTACACCTTC
J gene: TRBJ2-5; D gene: TRBD2; V gene: TRBV9; clone size: NA; CDR3 protein: CASSVKGLAGETQYF; CDR3 DNA: TGTGCCAGCAGCGTAAAGGGACTAGCGGGAGAGACCCAGTACTTC
J gene: TRBJ2-1; D gene: TRBD1; V gene: TRBV5-1; clone size: NA; CDR3 protein: CASSLGQGAFF; CDR3 DNA: TGCGCCAGCAGCTTGGGACAGGGTGCGTTCTTC
J gene: TRBJ2-1; D gene: NA; V gene: TRBV7-9; clone size: NA; CDR3 protein: CASSGIQYNEQFF; CDR3 DNA: TGTGCCAGCAGCGGTATACAATACAATGAGCAGTTCTTC
J gene: TRBJ2-5; D gene: NA; V gene: TRBV14; clone size: NA; CDR3 protein: CASSQGRDNQETQYF; CDR3 DNA: TGTGCCAGCAGCCAAGGTCGGGACAACCAAGAGACCCAGTACTTC
J gene: TRBJ2-2; D gene: TRBD2; V gene: TRBV4-2; clone size: few; CDR3 protein: CASSQASGSNTGELFF; CDR3 DNA: TGTGCCAGCAGCCAAGCTAGCGGGAGTAACACCGGGGAGCTGTTTTTT
J gene: TRBJ2-7; D gene: TRBD2; V gene: TRBV7-2; clone size: NA; CDR3 protein: CASRRLAGQGAYEQYF; CDR3 DNA: TGTGCCAGCCGGCGACTAGCGGGACAAGGGGCCTACGAGCAGTACTTC
J gene: TRBJ1-5; D gene: TRBD1; V gene: TRBV28; clone size: NA; CDR3 protein: CASSLCLGQAIYSNQPQHF; CDR3 DNA: TGTGCCAGCAGTTTATGCTTGGGACAGGCCATTTATAGCAATCAGCCCCAGCATTTT
J gene: TRBJ2-7; D gene: TRBD1; V gene: TRBV9; clone size: NA; CDR3 protein: CASSASLDRVLLPVEQYF; CDR3 DNA: TGTGCCAGCAGCGCTTCTTTGGACAGGGTCCTCCTACCGGTCGAGCAGTACTTC
J gene: TRBJ2-1; D gene: NA; V gene: TRBV13; clone size: NA; CDR3 protein: CASSRYNEQFF; CDR3 DNA: TGTGCCAGCAGTCGTTACAATGAGCAGTTCTTC
J gene: TRBJ1-5; D gene: NA; V gene: TRBV28; clone size: NA; CDR3 protein: CASSSGAPPTVRVINQPQHF; CDR3 DNA: TGTGCCAGCAGTTCCGGCGCCCCCCCCACTGTCAGGGTTATCAATCAGCCCCAGCATTTT
J gene: TRBJ2-7; D gene: NA; V gene: TRBV14; clone size: few; CDR3 protein: CASSQLDYSYEQYF; CDR3 DNA: TGTGCCAGCAGCCAGCTGGACTATTCCTACGAGCAGTACTTC
J gene: TRBJ2-5; D gene: TRBD2; V gene: TRBV9; clone size: NA; CDR3 protein: CASSATGTSGQETQYF; CDR3 DNA: TGTGCCAGCAGCGCCACCGGGACTAGCGGCCAAGAGACCCAGTACTTC
J gene: TRBJ2-2; D gene: NA; V gene: TRBV2; clone size: NA; CDR3 protein: CASTTGTGELFF; CDR3 DNA: TGTGCCAGCACGACGGGTACCGGGGAGCTGTTTTTT
J gene: TRBJ2-7; D gene: TRBD2; V gene: TRBV6-1; clone size: NA; CDR3 protein: CASSGQGGLAGTKSLGEQYF; CDR3 DNA: TGTGCCAGCAGTGGGCAGGGCGGACTAGCGGGAACAAAATCCTTGGGGGAGCAGTACTTC
J gene: TRBJ2-2; D gene: TRBD2; V gene: TRBV29-1; clone size: NA; CDR3 protein: CSMRLAGTGELFF; CDR3 DNA: TGCAGCATGAGACTAGCGGGGACCGGGGAGCTGTTTTTT
J gene: TRBJ1-5; D gene: TRBD1; V gene: TRBV4-1; clone size: NA; CDR3 protein: CASSQGIGDRGQGPQHF; CDR3 DNA: TGCGCCAGCAGCCAAGGGATAGGGGACAGGGGGCAGGGGCCCCAGCATTTT
J gene: TRBJ2-5; D gene: NA; V gene: TRBV19; clone size: NA; CDR3 protein: CASTMGGAQETQYF; CDR3 DNA: TGTGCCAGTACCATGGGGGGGGCGCAAGAGACCCAGTACTTC
J gene: TRBJ2-5; D gene: TRBD1; V gene: TRBV25-1; clone size: NA; CDR3 protein: CASSEDRGIETQYF; CDR3 DNA: TGTGCCAGCAGTGAGGACAGGGGGATAGAGACCCAGTACTTC
J gene: TRBJ2-1; D gene: TRBD2; V gene: TRBV5-6; clone size: once; CDR3 protein: CASSLATSDYNEQFF; CDR3 DNA: TGTGCCAGCAGCTTGGCGACTAGCGATTACAATGAGCAGTTCTTC
J gene: TRBJ2-7; D gene: NA; V gene: TRBV10-2; clone size: NA; CDR3 protein: CASSEVGLGFEQYF; CDR3 DNA: TGCGCCAGCAGTGAAGTGGGACTTGGGTTCGAGCAGTACTTC
J gene: TRBJ2-1; D gene: TRBD2; V gene: TRBV28; clone size: NA; CDR3 protein: CASSLGRGGFF; CDR3 DNA: TGTGCCAGCAGTTTGGGGAGGGGTGGGTTCTTC
J gene: TRBJ2-7; D gene: TRBD2; V gene: TRBV5-8; clone size: NA; CDR3 protein: CASSPPSGRESWYEQYF; CDR3 DNA: TGTGCCAGCAGCCCTCCTAGCGGGAGGGAGTCCTGGTACGAGCAGTACTTC
J gene: TRBJ2-1; D gene: NA; V gene: TRBV4-2; clone size: NA; CDR3 protein: CASSPALARSYNEQFF; CDR3 DNA: TGTGCCAGCAGCCCGGCACTAGCTCGGTCCTACAATGAGCAGTTCTTC
J gene: TRBJ2-6; D gene: TRBD2; V gene: TRBV27; clone size: NA; CDR3 protein: CASTMTSGSGANVLTF; CDR3 DNA: TGTGCCAGCACCATGACTAGCGGGAGCGGGGCCAACGTCCTGACTTTC
J gene: TRBJ2-5; D gene: NA; V gene: TRBV5-8; clone size: NA; CDR3 protein: CASSWDSPWEETQYF; CDR3 DNA: TGTGCCAGCAGCTGGGACTCTCCTTGGGAAGAGACCCAGTACTTC
J gene: TRBJ2-3; D gene: NA; V gene: TRBV30; clone size: once; CDR3 protein: CAWSVLSSTDTQYF; CDR3 DNA: TGTGCCTGGAGTGTGCTATCTAGCACAGATACGCAGTATTTT
J gene: TRBJ2-3; D gene: TRBD2; V gene: TRBV6-6; clone size: NA; CDR3 protein: CASTASGKGIPDTQYF; CDR3 DNA: TGTGCCAGCACGGCTAGCGGGAAAGGCATCCCAGATACGCAGTATTTT
J gene: TRBJ2-5; D gene: TRBD1; V gene: TRBV25-1; clone size: NA; CDR3 protein: CASRKTGGHETQYF; CDR3 DNA: TGTGCCAGCAGGAAGACAGGGGGACATGAGACCCAGTACTTC
J gene: TRBJ2-7; D gene: NA; V gene: TRBV2; clone size: NA; CDR3 protein: CASSGPQGGGTDEQYF; CDR3 DNA: TGTGCCAGCAGTGGCCCTCAAGGTGGGGGGACCGACGAGCAGTACTTC
J gene: TRBJ2-5; D gene: NA; V gene: TRBV7-9; clone size: NA; CDR3 protein: CASSPRSRQETQYF; CDR3 DNA: TGTGCCAGCAGCCCTCGGAGTCGGCAAGAGACCCAGTACTTC
J gene: TRBJ2-5; D gene: NA; V gene: TRBV27; clone size: NA; CDR3 protein: CASSPRDKGPETQYF; CDR3 DNA: TGTGCCAGCAGCCCTCGGGACAAAGGGCCAGAGACCCAGTACTTC
J gene: TRBJ2-1; D gene: NA; V gene: TRBV28; clone size: few; CDR3 protein: CASSERAEPHNEQFF; CDR3 DNA: TGTGCCAGCAGCGAACGAGCGGAGCCACACAATGAGCAGTTCTTC
J gene: TRBJ2-5; D gene: TRBD2; V gene: TRBV19; clone size: NA; CDR3 protein: CASTPTASGRSQETQYF; CDR3 DNA: TGTGCCAGTACCCCCACGGCTAGCGGGAGAAGCCAAGAGACCCAGTACTTC
J gene: TRBJ1-1; D gene: TRBD1; V gene: TRBV5-6; clone size: NA; CDR3 protein: CASSDGQGSNTEAFF; CDR3 DNA: TGTGCCAGCAGCGATGGACAGGGGAGTAACACTGAAGCTTTCTTT
J gene: TRBJ2-1; D gene: NA; V gene: TRBV7-5; clone size: NA; CDR3 protein: CARSLVVGTSGRGLVNEQFF; CDR3 DNA: TGTGCCAGAAGCTTAGTGGTCGGGACTAGCGGGAGAGGGTTGGTCAATGAGCAGTTCTTC
J gene: TRBJ2-7; D gene: NA; V gene: TRBV7-2; clone size: NA; CDR3 protein: CASSLGAPAYEQYF; CDR3 DNA: TGTGCCAGCAGCTTGGGGGCTCCCGCCTACGAGCAGTACTTC
J gene: TRBJ1-2; D gene: TRBD1; V gene: TRBV2; clone size: NA; CDR3 protein: CASSERGTVYGYTF; CDR3 DNA: TGTGCCAGCAGTGAAAGGGGGACAGTCTATGGCTACACCTTC
J gene: TRBJ2-1; D gene: TRBD2; V gene: TRBV28; clone size: NA; CDR3 protein: CASTVRLAGLNEQFF; CDR3 DNA: TGTGCCAGCACGGTGAGACTAGCGGGACTCAATGAGCAGTTCTTC
J gene: TRBJ2-5; D gene: TRBD1; V gene: TRBV7-9; clone size: NA; CDR3 protein: CASSSRQGGTQYF; CDR3 DNA: TGTGCCAGCAGCTCCCGACAGGGGGGGACCCAGTACTTC
J gene: TRBJ2-7; D gene: TRBD1; V gene: TRBV10-3; clone size: NA; CDR3 protein: CAISESVGTGTYEQYF; CDR3 DNA: TGTGCCATCAGTGAGTCCGTCGGGACAGGGACTTACGAGCAGTACTTC